The 15 T cell receptor beta chains presented below share a single source sample, sequenced in a study of cytomegalovirus exposure and HLA in healthy donors (dated by TCRdb to 2017 to 2019). The library was prepared using the immunoSEQ multiplex PCR assay. For the multiplex PCR, a mixture combining 60 forward primers for TCR Vbeta segments and 13 reverse primers for TCR Jbeta segments was used. TCRdb's version of the immuneACCESS table is confined to in-frame rearrangements and falls short of the full clone set. An unresolved V gene accounts for under half of the shortfall where checked; the remainder is of unknown origin. For this sample there are approximately 190,000 clones; about 87% appear just once. Roughly 1.3% of the sample is taken by the ten largest. The sequenced sample was PBMCs. The source is a man younger than 45 in good health and CMV-seronegative.

Ten or more counts support this clone. The J gene is TRBJ2-1, the V gene TRBV11-2; D not resolved. In germline, CDR1 is SGHAT, CDR2 FQNNGV. V was pared by 5 bases and J by 5 bases, with 4 bases between. CDR3 length equals 11 residues. CDR3 nucleotides: TGTGCCAGCAGCGAGAACAATGAGCAGTTCTTC. This encodes CASSENNEQFF.

This clone has a handful of counts. The genes are TRBV7-9 and TRBJ2-5, with 9 bases matching TRBD2. Germline CDR1 SEHNR, CDR2 FQNEAQ (reference sequence). The CDR3 contains 16 residues. Trimming at V came to 1 base and at J to 2 bases, leaving 5 bases not matched to a gene. The CDR3 sequence is CASSLGASGVQETQYF. The CDR3 nucleotides read TGTGCCAGCAGCTTAGGAGCTAGCGGGGTGCAAGAGACCCAGTACTTC. Supplemented by reference TRBV7-9 and TRBJ2-5, the full variable domain reads DTGVSQNPRHKITKRGQNVTFRCDPISEHNRLYWYRQTLGQGPEFLTYFQNEAQLEKSRLLSDRFSAERPKGSFSTLEIQRTEQGDSAMYLCASSLGASGVQETQYFGPGTRLLVL.

The rearrangement joins TRBV19 to TRBJ1-5, with TRBD1 matching 11 bases. This CDR3 comprises 14 residues. Germline CDR1 and CDR2: LNHDA and SQIVND (reference sequence). The V segment lost 10 bases and the J segment 2 bases; nucleotides outside the gene matches: 4. CDR3 amino acids: CATRDRGGNQPQHF. The DNA of the CDR3 is TGTGCCACTCGGGACAGGGGGGGCAATCAGCCCCAGCATTTT.

This clone has a single count. The chain has TRBV7-8 and TRBJ2-5; D remains ambiguous. V lost 5 bases, J lost 2 bases, and 3 bases lay in between. CDR3 size: 11 residues. In germline, CDR1 is SGHVS, CDR2 FQNEAQ. The CDR3 protein is CASSEQETQYF. The CDR3 region has the DNA TGTGCCAGCAGCGAGCAAGAGACCCAGTACTTC.

The V call is TRBV5-4, the J call TRBJ2-1, with D perhaps TRBD1 (6 bases). The CDR3 has 15 amino acids. Germline lookup yields CDR1 SGHNT and CDR2 YYREEE (reference sequence). The V and J ends lost 0 bases and 1 base respectively, with 8 bases between them. For the CDR3, the DNA is TGTGCCAGCAGCTTGGACAGGGAATCCTACAATGAGCAGTTCTTC. It specifies CASSLDRESYNEQFF.

The J gene is TRBJ1-5, the V gene TRBV15; TRBD1 aligns across 8 bases. Trimming cost V 5 bases and J 0 bases; bases outside gene matches: 3. The CDR3 runs 15 residues. In germline, CDR1 is LNHNV, CDR2 YYDKDF (reference sequence). The CDR3, as DNA: TGTGCCACCAGCGGACAGGGTAGTAGCAATCAGCCCCAGCATTTT. Protein: CATSGQGSSNQPQHF.

This clone was seen a handful of times. The V gene is TRBV10-3, the J gene TRBJ1-2; TRBD1 matches at 7 bases. This CDR3 contains 13 residues. Germline loops: CDR1 ENHRY, CDR2 SYGVKD. The trim removed 0 bases at V and 8 bases at J, leaving 3 bases unmatched. This CDR3 is CAISESRGPGYTF. Written as DNA, the CDR3 is TGTGCCATCAGTGAGTCGAGGGGGCCCGGCTACACCTTC.

The chain couples TRBV30 to TRBJ1-6, with 10 bases that match TRBD1. V lost 5 bases to trimming and J lost 1 base; unmatched junction nucleotides: 11. The germline V gene has CDR1 GTSNPN and CDR2 SVGIG (reference sequence). The CDR3 totals 18 residues. In nucleotides, the CDR3 is TGTGCCTGGTTAGGACAGGGGGAAAAGCGGTCCTATAATTCACCCCTCCACTTT. As protein: CAWLGQGEKRSYNSPLHF.

The J gene is TRBJ1-5, the V gene TRBV28; D is perhaps TRBD1 (5 bases). V was pared by 2 bases and J by 6 bases, with 14 bases between. The CDR3 covers 15 residues. CDR1 and CDR2 (germline): MDHEN, SYDVKM. The CDR3 DNA is TGTGCCAGCAGTTTAACCTCGACGGGGGTTCAGCCCCAGCATTTT. Amino acids: CASSLTSTGVQPQHF.

The chain combines TRBV10-2 with TRBJ2-7, with a possible D match to TRBD2 (5 bases). The CDR3 sequence is 12 residues long. V was trimmed by 6 bases and J by 1 base, leaving 7 bases between them. CDR1 and CDR2 (germline): WSHSY, SAAADI. CDR3 in DNA: TGCGCCAGCAGAGGACTTTCCTACGAGCAGTACTTC. Its translation is CASRGLSYEQYF.

The chain uses TRBV4-1 and TRBJ2-7; D not certain. This CDR3 comprises 15 residues. V was shortened by 0 bases and J by 2 bases, with 11 bases between the two germline ends. CDR1 and CDR2 from the germline V gene are MGHRA and YSYEKL. CDR3 amino acids: CASSQEKVSPYEQYF. CDR3 DNA: TGCGCCAGCAGCCAAGAAAAAGTTAGTCCCTACGAGCAGTACTTC.

There are a few counts of this clone. This chain uses TRBV5-6 with TRBJ1-1; 8 bases align to TRBD1. Trimming removed 5 bases from V and 11 bases from J; junction bases left unmatched: 17. CDR3 size: 15 residues. Per germline, CDR1 SGHDT and CDR2 YYEEEE. The CDR3 sequence is CASSMTGAGLAWAFF. CDR3 in DNA: TGTGCCAGCAGTATGACAGGGGCAGGGCTTGCGTGGGCTTTCTTT.

This chain joins TRBV6-6 and TRBJ2-1; D perhaps matches TRBD1 (6 bases). Germline V gene sequence: CDR1 MNHNY, CDR2 SVGAGI (reference sequence). This CDR3 is built from 14 residues. V was shortened by 6 bases and J by 4 bases, with 13 bases between the two germline ends. The CDR3 nucleotides read TGTGCCAGCAGCAAGGGGGAACCTTACAATGAGCAGTTCTTC. It encodes CASSKGEPYNEQFF.

The rearrangement joins TRBV11-2 to TRBJ2-1; D perhaps matches TRBD2 (7 bases). V dropped 6 bases and J dropped 4 bases, with 16 bases sitting between them. Germline V CDR1 and CDR2: SGHAT, FQNNGV. This CDR3 spans 15 amino acids. In DNA form, the CDR3 reads TGTGCCAGCAGGCGACTGGCGGGGGCTTACAATGAGCAGTTCTTC. Its protein is CASRRLAGAYNEQFF.

The chain links TRBV11-1 to TRBJ2-7; tentatively, D is TRBD1 (5 bases). Trimming took off 3 bases at V and 1 base at J, with 10 bases between the two ends. CDR1 and CDR2 (germline): SGHAT, FQDESV (reference sequence). This CDR3 spans 14 amino acids. The chain's CDR3 is CASSLVTGSYEQYF. Here the CDR3 DNA reads TGTGCCAGCAGCTTGGTAACAGGATCCTACGAGCAGTACTTC.